The present entry profiles one T cell receptor beta chain with its context. Germline CDR1 SGHDN, CDR2 FVKESK. This CDR3 has 14 residues. With V trimmed by 2 bases and J by 4 bases, 4 bases remained unmatched. This specimen comes from a study of blood T cell repertoires in COVID-19. Per the authors' pipeline: By means of reference gene primer amplification, nucleated cell counts were estimated. The protocol was immunoSEQ multiplex PCR, while the TCRdb copy is restricted to in-frame clones and leaves out a portion. Clonal size and the V and J genes are those of that table, whereas D and trimming came from the DNA. This sample yields about 130,000 clones, of which over 80% are seen a single time; approximately 12% belongs to the top ten.

The sample taken for sequencing was peripheral blood. The V call is TRBV14, the J call TRBJ1-2; 7 nucleotides match TRBD1. This receptor was obtained from a man aged 60-69 years with acute or convalescent COVID-19. For the CDR3, the DNA is TGTGCCAGCAGCCAAACGACAGGGTTCTATGGCTACACCTTC. Its translation: CASSQTTGFYGYTF. Complete variable domain (other parts from reference TRBV14 and TRBJ1-2): EAGVTQFPSHSVIEKGQTVTLRCDPISGHDNLYWYRRVMGKEIKFLLHFVKESKQDESGMPNNRFLAERTGGTYSTLKVQPAELEDSGVYFCASSQTTGFYGYTFGSGTRLTVV.